Listed below are T cell receptor beta chains from one sample, sequenced in a study of T cell responses to AZD1222 COVID-19 vaccine. Method: immunoSEQ multiplex PCR; TCRdb's copy keeps in-frame clones and lacks some. The sample lists 150,000 to 200,000 clones; 80% to 95% were seen once. Here the sequenced sample was peripheral blood, taken 28 days after the second dose of the MenACWY control vaccine. These receptors were taken from an adult who received the MenACWY meningococcal vaccine as a control. Each CDR3 is given with its conserved first and last residue. D genes are given only for firm matches. Rows give clone size only sometimes, using once, few, many, or a class for an expanded clone.

TRBD1	TRBV5-1	TRBJ2-7	NA	CASSLEGQASYEQYF
NA	TRBV14	TRBJ1-3	NA	CASSQANTIYF
NA	TRBV18	TRBJ1-5	few	CASSPGGVTNQPQHF
NA	TRBV24-1	TRBJ1-1	NA	CATSDLQRRAGAFF
NA	TRBV30	TRBJ1-6	NA	CAWSLAGASSYNSPLHF
TRBD1	TRBV27	TRBJ1-3	NA	CASSRQGVSGNTIYF
TRBD1	TRBV19	TRBJ1-4	NA	CASSRPTGISGKLFF
NA	TRBV5-1	TRBJ1-2	NA	CASSSGRLDGYTF
NA	TRBV3-1/TRBV3-2	TRBJ1-2	NA	CASSQEAGYYGYTF
NA	TRBV27	TRBJ1-6	NA	CASSRAGNLSPLHF
TRBD2	TRBV7-9	TRBJ2-3	NA	CASSLALAGGLTDTQYF
NA	TRBV7-3	TRBJ2-2	once	CASSLSPARGDTGELFF
NA	TRBV27	TRBJ1-5	NA	CASSYHGGGNQPQHF
NA	TRBV7-9	TRBJ1-1	NA	CASCPAGMNTEAFF
TRBD1	TRBV27	TRBJ1-4	NA	CASSAGTGGEKLFF
NA	TRBV9	TRBJ2-3	once	CASSGGASPDTQYF
TRBD2	TRBV4-1	TRBJ2-7	NA	CASSQDPAGGISYEQYF
NA	TRBV5-6	TRBJ1-2	NA	CASSLAQGSGYTF
NA	TRBV10-3	TRBJ1-2	once	CAINGGANYGYTF
TRBD1	TRBV28	TRBJ1-5	NA	CASSTLGQGFQPQHF
NA	TRBV18	TRBJ2-7	NA	CASSPHPPGTPHEQYF
NA	TRBV5-1	TRBJ2-7	NA	CASSYGAGEQYF
TRBD1	TRBV3-1/TRBV3-2	TRBJ1-2	NA	CASSPTGDYGYTF
NA	TRBV15	TRBJ1-6	NA	CATSREGRGSPLHF
TRBD1	TRBV20-1	TRBJ1-1	NA	CSATDLGQGKKNTEAFF
TRBD1	TRBV15	TRBJ1-5	few	CATSRDKGQGTQPQHF
TRBD2	TRBV5-1	TRBJ2-3	once	CASSSGLAGGTDTQYF
TRBD1	TRBV6-5	TRBJ1-5	NA	CASRPTGDQPQHF
NA	TRBV9	TRBJ2-5	NA	CASSVMGSGETQYF
NA	TRBV15	TRBJ2-3	NA	CATSSRATLSDTQYF
NA	TRBV5-5	TRBJ1-1	NA	CASSLEIQDTEAFF
NA	TRBV6-2/TRBV6-3	TRBJ1-5	NA	CASSLQGRGSNQPQHF
NA	TRBV7-9	TRBJ1-4	NA	CASSSSDLGKLFF
TRBD2	TRBV3-1/TRBV3-2	TRBJ2-7	NA	CASNLRGNDEQYF
NA	TRBV19	TRBJ1-5	NA	CASSLGFSQPQHF
TRBD1	TRBV15	TRBJ2-7	NA	CATSSFAGTGSYEQYF
NA	TRBV3-1/TRBV3-2	TRBJ2-1	NA	CASSQGGGNEQFF
NA	TRBV2	TRBJ2-2	NA	CASKRDTNTGELFF
NA	TRBV15	TRBJ2-5	NA	CATSREQPQETQYF
NA	TRBV10-1	TRBJ2-2	NA	CASRVEAGELFF
NA	TRBV3-1/TRBV3-2	TRBJ1-2	once	CASSQAQGRGYTF
TRBD1	TRBV6-2/TRBV6-3	TRBJ1-2	NA	CASSLPSQGFEYYGYTF
NA	TRBV19	TRBJ1-1	once	CASNSAAGTEAFF
TRBD1	TRBV18	TRBJ1-3	NA	CASSPGSLGQGNTIYF
NA	TRBV29-1	TRBJ2-2	NA	CSVDRGNTGELFF
TRBD1	TRBV13	TRBJ1-2	NA	CASSSRDSNYGYTF
NA	TRBV19	TRBJ1-4	once	CASSIARGDGKLFF
NA	TRBV5-1	TRBJ1-2	NA	CASSELGGTLYGYTF
NA	TRBV3-1/TRBV3-2	TRBJ1-2	NA	CASSQDQGGYGYTF
NA	TRBV2	TRBJ1-1	NA	CASRVDPGAGTEAFF